This section outlines one T cell receptor beta chain sequence together with its context. Its antigen target is currently unknown. No per-base quality is available; no much larger clone lies one base away. This entry comes from a study of cytomegalovirus exposure and HLA in healthy donors (dated by TCRdb to between 2016 and 2019). About the full investigation: An earlier analysis of roughly 500 of the donors reported about 250 Gb of sequence data and 120 million or so unique TCR beta sequences from roughly 200 million T cells. In an earlier analysis of 587 of the donors, high-throughput TCR beta sequencing was used to judge whether each TCR beta V gene segment behaved as functional or pseudogenic. A later genetic analysis used genome-wide SNP genotypes for about 55% of the 666 donors, treating that subset as a discovery cohort. To study patterns of TCR occurrence, a later analysis re-analyzed previously published TCR beta repertoires from 550 to 800 donors and added high-resolution HLA genotyping. An early release covering approximately 600 HLA-typed donors comprised 300 to 350 gigabases of sequencing data and around 80 million unique TCR sequences. High-throughput TCR immunosequencing, statistical association of individual TCRs with disease status, and machine learning were combined to predict cytomegalovirus infection status. Both class I and class II loci were covered by HLA typing, at four-digit resolution. The study aimed to test whether cataloging public T cell receptors could reveal signatures of past pathogen exposure. Every discovery cohort repertoire had been produced on one sequencing platform. Among 300 to 500 genotyped donors of the cohort, an average of roughly 230,000 unique TCR beta nucleotide sequences was sequenced per donor, of which about 20% were non-productive. Typing coverage varied by locus: roughly 620-640 donors for A, B, C, DRB1 and DQB1; approximately 560 for DQA1; more than 600 for DPA1; more than 450 for DPB1. Because of strong linkage in the cohort, five DR-DQ haplotypes were treated as single units for association and clustering. The genetic ancestry cluster associated with self-reported Caucasian donors included over 80% of the approximately 430 genotyped donors. Along with the approximately 650-subject first cohort, a separate validation cohort of approximately 110 different subjects was used. Donor age, sex, ethnicity and CMV serostatus were compiled alongside the repertoire data. Rather than using new phenotypic data, the later analysis identified candidate immune exposures from TCR beta sequences and from how often those sequences occurred across donors. The study used immunosequencing to profile the T cell repertoires of about 670 subjects and linked those repertoires to cytomegalovirus serostatus. Study-wide findings and limitations: HLA typing was unavailable for some donors at each locus, so association tests used only the typed subset. Three of the identified cytomegalovirus-associated TCR beta chains were confirmed in vitro to be specific for cytomegalovirus antigens. The authors suggested that the approach could potentially be extended to other disease states and immunological phenotypes. Broadly in line with IMGT annotations, most TCR beta V segments showed up in productive rearrangements about 87% or about 30% of the time in an earlier analysis of several hundred of the donors. In both the original and validation cohorts, the classifier was reported to diagnose cytomegalovirus status with high specificity and sensitivity. A further reported finding was that TCR beta sequences accurately predicted the HLA-A and HLA-B alleles for most subjects in the first cohort. A cluster of highly shared sequence variants was judged likely to be a technical artifact of the sequencing pipeline. The earlier analysis of around 600 of the donors excluded fewer than 20 rarely observed V segments, including chromosome 9 orphons, because counts were too low. Correlated functional status among segregating V segments might reflect linkage disequilibrium, but an unknown experimental factor could not be ruled out. When HLA alleles, especially DR and DQ, strongly co-occurred, TCR associations were difficult to assign to individual alleles. A later analysis reported that several top co-occurrence clusters appeared linked to parvovirus B19, influenza, CMV and Epstein-Barr virus. An association between a missense DCLRE1C variant and V-gene and J-gene trimming of TCR beta chains was found in a later genetic analysis and replicated in an independent cohort. In this cohort, only TCR beta chains were sequenced, and detectable features were limited by the absence of alpha or paired-chain data. A later analysis found that HLA-associated TCR beta chains were more clonally expanded and had lower generation probabilities than equally common non-associated chains. In a later genetic analysis, fewer N-insertions in productive TCRs were reported among donors in an Asian-associated ancestry cluster than the approximately 710-donor mean. The only immune exposure information available for the cohort was CMV serostatus. According to a later analysis, TCR association rates differed among HLA loci, with DRB1 alleles showing the most associated TCRs and HLA-C alleles showing the fewest. Across donors, most TCR sequences were observed very rarely, whereas some public TCRs were present in many individuals. At a false discovery rate of 0.05, a later analysis linked approximately 18,000 TCR beta sequences to specific HLA alleles. Some IMGT-functional V segments, including TRBV6-2 and TRBV6-3, could not be told apart with the 87-base-pair reads, so those segments were excluded. In the study, 150 to 200 TCR beta chains were listed as associated with cytomegalovirus. A later analysis found that most CMV-associated TCR beta chains appeared HLA-restricted, with HLA associations seemingly driven largely by CMV exposure. The presence/absence analyses assumed that sequencing depth was roughly uniform across donors, and that assumption may not be true.

The cohort consisted of 670 or so healthy bone marrow donors. At the time of sampling, every cohort member was nominally healthy, though immune exposures that went unrecorded were likely present. The donor was CMV seronegative and belonged to the group of roughly 330 seronegative cohort members. A peripheral blood sample was collected from each donor, and TCR beta sequencing was performed on peripheral blood mononuclear cells. Genomic DNA extraction from the blood cell samples was performed with the Qiagen DNeasy Blood Extraction Kit. V and J are truncated by 2 bases and 9 bases respectively, leaving an intervening sequence of 11 bases. The CDR3 covers 13 residues, taking in both the cysteine and the phenylalanine. This entry keeps only the CDR3 DNA: 39 bases, framed from base 1. The germline V gene (reference sequence) supplies CDR1 MNHNY and CDR2 SVGAGI. The receptor library was made with the immunoSEQ multiplex PCR assay. The multiplex PCR relied on a mix of 60 forward primers for TCR Vbeta segments and 13 reverse primers for TCR Jbeta segments. A multiplex PCR assay on genomic DNA amplified the CDR3 region of rearranged TCR beta genes. The amplified TCR beta libraries were sequenced on the Illumina HiSeq System as 87-base-pair reads. The authors processed their data as follows. A later analysis tallied roughly 80 million unique TCR beta chains across the 550 to 850 repertoires, and approximately 9.9 million of those chains were shared by two or more donors. Raw reads were error-corrected and collapsed into unique sequences with a nearest-neighbor algorithm that merged closely related sequences to remove PCR and sequencing errors. Alignment of CDR3 sequences to IMGT reference sequences was used to assign V, D and J gene segments. For a sequence to be retained, at least a six-nucleotide match to both a V gene segment and a J gene segment was required. Rearrangements were classified as productive when the CDR3 lacked stop codons and remained in frame with V and J, and all other rearrangements were classified as non-productive. Following IMGT convention, CDR3 was defined as the stretch from the second conserved V-encoded cysteine up to the conserved J-encoded phenylalanine. The earlier analysis of about 570 of the donors excluded any sequence lacking an unambiguous match to a single V gene segment. An earlier analysis of 450 to 650 of the donors called V segments functional above 56.7% productive rearrangements and segregating when the between-donor standard deviation exceeded 5%. A statistical classification framework was developed to diagnose cytomegalovirus status using the catalog of TCR beta chain sequences. A later analysis assigned V and J genes by comparing TCR nucleotide sequences with IMGT/GENE-DB human TR gene sequences. The TCRdist pipeline was used in a later analysis to assign CDR3 sequences and most-parsimonious VDJ recombination scenarios. In a later analysis, each TCR beta chain was defined by its CDR3 amino acid sequence together with its V-gene family, and reads lacking a unique V-gene family were excluded. In a later analysis, 500 to 650 highly shared, low-generation-probability nucleotide sequences were removed to address suspected cross-contamination and a sequencing artifact. For each public chain, a later analysis derived a clonal expansion index from normalized ranks of inferred template counts within each repertoire. In a later analysis, generation probabilities were computed with a VDJ recombination model fitted to out-of-frame rearrangements, and the resulting probabilities were checked against IGoR. In a later analysis, hypergeometric tests were used to score TCR-TCR, TCR-HLA and TCR-CMV co-occurrence, with a repertoire-size bias correction applied to TCR pairs. False discovery rates were estimated in a later analysis by permuting HLA or CMV assignments 20 times. In a later analysis, co-occurring TCRs were grouped using DBSCAN, and TCRdist sequence similarity was added for clustering within HLA-allele-positive subsets. Repertoires with fewer than 30,000 or more than 120,000 public chains, plus five repertoires with anomalous nucleotide sharing, were excluded from co-occurrence clustering. TCRdb mirrors the immuneACCESS table, restricted to in-frame sequences. Some clones are absent from its copies; in checked studies, under half trace to an unresolved V gene, and the reason for the others is unknown. For V, J and clone size, that table is used; D and trimming come from the DNA. Present in this sample are about 160,000 clones, 85% of which were seen just once. 1% of the sample is taken by the ten largest.

The sample consisted of PBMCs. The receptor comes from a boy aged 2 to 10 in good health and CMV-seronegative. The chain couples TRBV6-6 to TRBJ2-1; the D gene assignment is ambiguous. The sequenced DNA: TGTGCCAGCAGTTACGCCGTACTTGGTGAGCAGTTCTTC. The encoded protein is CASSYAVLGEQFF.